These 27 T cell receptor beta chains were all obtained from the same sample, sequenced in a study of a mutant IDH1 vaccine in newly diagnosed glioma. Produced via immunoSEQ multiplex PCR; TCRdb's table is partial and in-frame only. This sample has over 75,000 clones, with over 75% found just once. Time point specified: baseline, week 1 (first vaccination visit). Treatment in this sample: pre-vaccination baseline after standard-of-care therapy. Sequences were derived from PBMCs, sampled from a glioma patient treated with radiotherapy, temozolomide or both. These receptors originate from a man in his forties with glioma.

The chain recombines TRBV28 with TRBJ2-1; no clear D gene. Trimming cost V 3 bases and J 1 base, with 7 bases left between them. This CDR3 has 14 amino acids. Germline V gene data show CDR1 as MDHEN and CDR2 as SYDVKM. The CDR3 region is CASSLGMSYNEQFF. The CDR3 coding sequence is TGTGCCAGCAGTTTGGGGATGTCCTACAATGAGCAGTTCTTC.

The chain uses TRBV9 and TRBJ1-4, with D perhaps matching TRBD1 (5 bases). This CDR3 spans 14 amino acids. Germline V lookup: CDR1 SGDLS, CDR2 YYNGEE. Trimming cost V 0 bases and J 8 bases, with 11 bases left between them. For the CDR3, the DNA is TGTGCCAGCAGCGTAGACCAGGGTGGGGAAAAACTGTTTTTT. It yields the protein CASSVDQGGEKLFF.

This rearrangement joins TRBV19 to TRBJ1-1; D uncertain. The V gene's germline CDR1 is LNHDA and CDR2 SQIVND (reference sequence). The V gene lost 3 bases and the J gene lost 5 bases, with 16 bases spanning the gap. The CDR3 totals 15 residues. The CDR3 protein is CASSITGSRQTEAFF. The CDR3 DNA reads TGTGCCAGTAGTATTACCGGATCCAGACAAACTGAAGCTTTCTTT.

CDR3: CASSMSRGSMNTEAFF. The CDR3 DNA follows: TGTGCCAGTAGTATGAGCAGGGGGTCTATGAACACTGAAGCTTTCTTT. The V call is TRBV19, the J call TRBJ1-1; TRBD1 aligns across 7 bases. This CDR3 has 16 amino acids. Germline CDR1 is LNHDA and CDR2 is SQIVND (reference sequence). V was clipped by 3 bases and J by 0 bases; unmatched bases: 7.

The chain carries TRBV7-9 and TRBJ2-5; a weak D match, TRBD1 (6 bases). Germline values: CDR1 SEHNR, CDR2 FQNEAQ (reference sequence). The V end lost 5 bases, the J end lost 3 bases, and 13 bases lay between the germline ends. The length of the CDR3 is 14 residues. The CDR3 DNA sequence: TGTGCCAGCAGCCAGACAGGTCTAAAAGAGACCCAGTACTTC. Translating gives CASSQTGLKETQYF.

The chain recombines TRBV10-3 with TRBJ2-5; a weak D match, TRBD2 (5 bases). V was trimmed by 2 bases and J by 6 bases, leaving 13 bases between them. Looked up from germline, CDR1 is ENHRY and CDR2 is SYGVKD. CDR3 length: 14 residues. The CDR3: CAISESGDRKTQYF. The DNA of the CDR3 is TGTGCCATCAGTGAGAGCGGAGATAGAAAGACCCAGTACTTC.

This clone has just a few counts. The J gene is TRBJ2-3, the V gene TRBV15; a possible D gene is TRBD2 (5 bases). Trimming shortened V by 4 bases and J by 6 bases, and 5 bases separated the two germline ends. The CDR3 has 11 residues. CDR1 and CDR2 from the germline V gene are LNHNV and YYDKDF (reference sequence). The CDR3 spells CATSTGDTQYF. The DNA for the CDR3 is TGTGCCACCAGCACGGGGGATACGCAGTATTTT.

In its sample, this clone was seen a few times. The chain joins TRBV19 to TRBJ1-5; 10 positions agree with TRBD1. Germline V gene lookup returns CDR1 LNHDA and CDR2 SQIVND (reference sequence). The CDR3 is made up of 16 amino acids. The trim removed 7 bases at V and 6 bases at J, leaving 12 bases unmatched. Written as DNA, the CDR3 is TGTGCCAGTAACTTACCCGGGACAGGGGTTTCTCAGCCCCAGCATTTT. Its protein product is CASNLPGTGVSQPQHF.

This chain links TRBV10-3 with TRBJ2-2; 9 positions agree with TRBD1. The CDR3 spans 14 residues. CDR1 ENHRY and CDR2 SYGVKD come from the germline V gene. Unmatched junction bases numbered 5, after V lost 6 bases and J lost 6 bases. The CDR3 DNA reads TGTGCCATCAGACCGGGACAGGGCCCCGGGGAGCTGTTTTTT. Amino acid sequence: CAIRPGQGPGELFF.

The rearrangement links TRBV5-4 to TRBJ2-1, with 9 bases lining up with TRBD2. This CDR3 is built from 14 residues. The trim removed 5 bases at V and 0 bases at J, leaving 0 bases unmatched. CDR1 is SGHNT and CDR2 is YYREEE in the germline V gene (reference sequence). CDR3 region: CASSSGSSYNEQFF. The CDR3 DNA is TGTGCCAGCAGTAGCGGGAGCTCCTACAATGAGCAGTTCTTC.

The chain carries TRBV7-8 and TRBJ1-4, with D unclear. V was cut by 2 bases and J by 3 bases, with 10 bases left in between. This CDR3 has 15 residues. Germline V gene lookup returns CDR1 SGHVS and CDR2 FQNEAQ. In DNA, the CDR3 is TGTGCCAGCAGCTTATCCCGGACCCCTAATGAAAAACTGTTTTTT. Its protein product is CASSLSRTPNEKLFF.

The J gene is TRBJ2-7, the V gene TRBV18; D perhaps matches TRBD2 (5 bases). The germline CDR1 and CDR2 sequences are KGHSH and LQKENI. The CDR3 covers 15 residues. Trimming pared 3 bases from V and 5 bases from J, leaving 17 bases between. CDR3 DNA: TGTGCCAGCTCACCCTTTCGGGAAGCTCGTAACGAGCAGTACTTC. The encoded protein is CASSPFREARNEQYF.

This clone was observed a handful of times. The chain carries TRBV18 and TRBJ1-2, with D uncertain. V gave up 1 base and J gave up 8 bases, with 8 bases separating them. This CDR3 contains 12 residues. Germline loops: CDR1 KGHSH, CDR2 LQKENI. The DNA of the CDR3 is TGTGCCAGCTCACCACTGACGGGCGGCTACACCTTC. This codes for CASSPLTGGYTF.

The rearrangement links TRBV6-5 to TRBJ2-2; D is uncertain. The CDR3 consists of 14 residues. V was shortened by 0 bases and J by 5 bases, with 7 bases between the two germline ends. Germline V gene data show CDR1 as MNHEY and CDR2 as SVGAGI. The CDR3: CASSYSRRTGELFF. The CDR3 nucleotides read TGTGCCAGCAGTTACTCGCGGCGAACCGGGGAGCTGTTTTTT.

The gene calls are TRBV5-1 and TRBJ2-3; no definite D call. Germline V CDR1 and CDR2: SGHRS, YFSETQ. There are 12 residues in the CDR3. V was pared by 3 bases and J by 1 base, with 3 bases between. CDR3 residues: CASSSGTDTQYF. The CDR3 DNA reads TGCGCCAGCAGCTCCGGCACAGATACGCAGTATTTT.

This rearrangement joins TRBV12-5 to TRBJ2-7; TRBD2 is a possible D gene (6 bases). Per germline, CDR1 LGHNT and CDR2 FRNRAP. Trimming shortened V by 2 bases and J by 0 bases, and 17 bases separated the two germline ends. CDR3 length equals 17 residues. CDR3 loop: CASGLSRGGAHSYEQYF. As DNA, the CDR3 is TGTGCTAGTGGTTTGTCTCGGGGCGGGGCTCACTCCTACGAGCAGTACTTC.

This chain links TRBV10-3 with TRBJ2-3; D perhaps matches TRBD2 (6 bases). The germline V gene encodes CDR1 ENHRY and CDR2 SYGVKD. Trimming stripped 8 bases from V and 2 bases from J, with 14 bases between. This CDR3 region has 14 residues. CDR3 loop: CAILLEGTTDTQYF. The CDR3 DNA is TGTGCCATCCTACTGGAGGGGACCACAGATACGCAGTATTTT.

This chain connects TRBV4-2 to TRBJ2-7, with 12 bases identical to TRBD2. V gave up 4 bases and J gave up 6 bases; unmatched junction bases: 4. The CDR3 covers 14 residues. Germline V gene sequence: CDR1 LGHNA, CDR2 YNFKEQ. The DNA of the CDR3 is TGTGCCAGCAGCCCGACTAGCGGGGGAGGCGAGCAGTACTTC. The encoded protein is CASSPTSGGGEQYF.

V gene TRBV7-2 combines with J gene TRBJ1-3; D perhaps matches TRBD1 (5 bases). CDR1 and CDR2 (germline): SGHTA, FQGNSA. This CDR3 has 14 residues. Trimming took 2 bases from V and 8 from J, leaving 13 bases between them. The CDR3 coding sequence is TGTGCCAGCAGCTTATTCGGGGGGGTCGACACCATATATTTT. Its translation is CASSLFGGVDTIYF. The whole variable domain, remainder taken from reference TRBV7-2 and TRBJ1-3, is GAGVSQSPSNKVTEKGKDVELRCDPISGHTALYWYRQSLGQGLEFLIYFQGNSAPDKSGLPSDRFSAERTGGSVSTLTIQRTQQEDSAVYLCASSLFGGVDTIYFGEGSWLTVV.

V usage is TRBV27 and J usage is TRBJ2-3, with 10 bases fitting TRBD2. The CDR3 contains 17 residues. CDR1 and CDR2 (germline): MNHEY, SMNVEV (reference sequence). With 6 bases clipped from V and 1 base from J, the junction kept 10 bases outside the gene matches. The CDR3 protein is CASSPRAGGPRTDTQYF. The CDR3 DNA reads as TGTGCCAGCAGCCCCCGAGCGGGAGGGCCGCGCACAGATACGCAGTATTTT.

The chain couples TRBV13 to TRBJ2-7; TRBD1 matches 8 bases. Germline lookup yields CDR1 PRHDT and CDR2 FYEKMQ (reference sequence). With 2 bases clipped from V and 5 bases from J, the junction kept 5 bases outside the gene matches. This CDR3 comprises 14 residues. The DNA for the CDR3 is TGTGCCAGCAGCTTAAGGGGGACAGGCCACGAGCAGTACTTC. Amino acid sequence: CASSLRGTGHEQYF.

This rearrangement joins TRBV11-2 to TRBJ2-1; D might be TRBD1 or TRBD2, each matching 6 bases. V lost 5 bases and J 5 bases, leaving 19 bases between the germline ends. The CDR3 runs to 16 residues. Germline V gives CDR1 SGHAT, CDR2 FQNNGV. The CDR3 DNA is TGTGCCAGCAGCCTCCCTCGGGGGCGCGGCAACAATGAGCAGTTCTTC. Translation: CASSLPRGRGNNEQFF.

This clone appeared a single time. The V call is TRBV11-2, the J call TRBJ2-7; possible D gene TRBD2, 7 bases. The CDR3 contains 13 residues. V gave up 2 bases and J gave up 6 bases, with 11 bases separating them. Germline V lookup: CDR1 SGHAT, CDR2 FQNNGV. CDR3 sequence (DNA): TGTGCCAGCAGCTTAATTAGGGGGGGCGAGCAGTACTTC. Its translation is CASSLIRGGEQYF.

The chain recombines TRBV28 with TRBJ1-3; unclear D gene. V was cut by 6 bases and J by 0 bases, with 21 bases left in between. This CDR3 has 18 residues. Per the germline V gene, CDR1 is MDHEN and CDR2 is SYDVKM. This chain's CDR3 is CASRPFLERTPSGNTIYF. The DNA for the CDR3 is TGTGCCAGCAGGCCGTTCCTTGAAAGGACCCCCTCTGGAAACACCATATATTTT.

This clone was seen a handful of times. The rearrangement links TRBV19 to TRBJ1-5, with a tentative D call TRBD1 (6 bases). CDR3 length: 17 amino acids. V was shortened by 3 bases and J by 0 bases, with 15 bases between the two germline ends. CDR1 and CDR2 from the germline V gene are LNHDA and SQIVND (reference sequence). CDR3 in amino acids: CASSISRGLDSNQPQHF. As DNA, the CDR3 is TGTGCCAGTAGTATCTCACGGGGGCTGGATAGCAATCAGCCCCAGCATTTT.

CDR3 loop: CASSIGTTGGYTF. The CDR3 nucleotides read TGTGCCAGCAGCATCGGGACGACCGGCGGCTACACCTTC. The rearrangement uses TRBV7-2 and TRBJ1-2, with TRBD1 as a possible D gene (5 bases). Deletions cut 5 bases from V and 8 bases from J, with 15 bases between. This CDR3 contains 13 residues. CDR1 and CDR2 from the germline V gene are SGHTA and FQGNSA.

V gene TRBV5-1 combines with J gene TRBJ2-1; 10 nucleotides match TRBD2. Germline V gene lookup returns CDR1 SGHRS and CDR2 YFSETQ. J was trimmed by 9 bases and V by 4 bases; bases with no gene match: 10. This CDR3 region has 15 residues. This CDR3 reads CASSLGLAGVGEQFF. CDR3 bases: TGCGCCAGCAGCCTGGGGCTAGCGGGAGTAGGTGAGCAGTTCTTC.